This T cell receptor (beta chain) was profiled in a study of blood T cell repertoires in COVID-19. TCRdb's table, derived via immunoSEQ multiplex PCR, lists solely in-frame clones and lacks some. This table holds hundreds of thousands of clones, about 89% found once. This CDR3 contains 18 residues. V shed 5 bases and J 2 bases; nucleotides not matched to a gene: 12. Per the germline V gene, CDR1 is SEHNR and CDR2 is FQNEAQ (reference sequence). Sequenced: peripheral blood. V is TRBV7-9 and J is TRBJ2-7, with 13 bases matching TRBD2. The TCR originated in a woman between 25 and 40 years old with acute or convalescent COVID-19. The CDR3 bases are TGTGCCAGCAGCCAGACGACTAGCGGGGGGCCTAGGACCTACGAGCAGTACTTC. Residues: CASSQTTSGGPRTYEQYF.